The rows below give T cell receptor beta chains drawn from one sample of a study of CD8 T cells in Susac syndrome. TCRdb redid the calling of the immunoSEQ multiplex PCR reads with MiXCR, one entry per CDR3 protein. Of about 100,000 distinct CDR3 sequences detected, 95% appear once; the ten largest clones hold 0.3% to 0.35%. The specimen was CD8+ T cells from PBMCs. All receptors come from a human donor with Susac syndrome. The CDR3 runs from the conserved cysteine through the conserved F or W. Each record gives: V gene, J gene, CDR3 protein.

TRBV2,TRBJ1-2,CASIGDDRVDNGYTF
TRBV20-1,TRBJ1-4,CSARDLQDDEKLFF
TRBV20-1,TRBJ2-1,CSAREQTGGVGANEQFF
TRBV2,TRBJ2-1,CASSHPGTSDNEQFF
TRBV5-6,TRBJ1-2,CASSLARTVTNGYTF
TRBV20-1,TRBJ2-7,CSAGGRRF
TRBV12-3/TRBV12-4,TRBJ2-4,CASSPRTGIENIQYF
TRBV5-1,TRBJ1-6,CASSLDSTNLHF
TRBV18,TRBJ2-5,CASSTGQGLLGDQYF
TRBV20-1,TRBJ2-3,CSARDLNFWTQYF
TRBV7-2,TRBJ2-3,CASSLGLALDTQYF
TRBV4-1,TRBJ2-7,CASSQDVRGGYEQYF
TRBV20-1,TRBJ2-1,CSVENLAGYNEQFF
TRBV29-1,TRBJ1-1,CSVESGANEAFF
TRBV29-1,TRBJ2-2,CSAASAGELFF
TRBV7-9,TRBJ1-1,CASSSPAEVSNTEAFF
TRBV20-1,TRBJ2-7,CSAPVIRGYEQYF
TRBV5-4,TRBJ2-5,CASSLISEQETQYF
TRBV10-3,TRBJ2-4,CAISGGENIQYF
TRBV21-1,TRBJ2-2,CASSKGDGHPNTGELFF
TRBV5-4,TRBJ2-4,CASSWRNIQYF
TRBV29-1,TRBJ2-1,CSVDVQGVNEQFF
TRBV5-4,TRBJ2-5,CASSPSGGLVVRETQYF
TRBV14,TRBJ1-2,CASSQGQGNTF
TRBV23-1,TRBJ2-2,CASSQGRAAPGSCFF
TRBV12-3/TRBV12-4,TRBJ1-5,CASSRDSNQPQHF
TRBV20-1,TRBJ2-5,CSAILTLGQETQYF
TRBV29-1,TRBJ2-5,CSVDLRTGMRETQYF
TRBV29-1,TRBJ2-7,CSVMTGSSYEQYF
TRBV15,TRBJ2-3,CATSRRQGRTDTQYF
TRBV9,TRBJ1-1,CASSERGNPNTEAFF
TRBV7-2,TRBJ2-7,CASSQHGTGLYEQYF
TRBV19,TRBJ2-2,CASANYGGSTGELFF
TRBV7-9,TRBJ2-5,CASSLEGSGAAQYF
TRBV20-1,TRBJ1-1,CSARRQGMEAFF